This TCR beta chain was captured by sequencing in a study of cytomegalovirus exposure and HLA in healthy donors. Remarks on this clone: The antigen is not known.

Study-level points and caveats: As a later analysis showed, a missense DCLRE1C variant was linked to trimming of TCR beta V- and J-genes. Several top significant clusters appeared, in a later analysis, to be linked to common viral pathogens.

J lost 9 bases, V lost 5 bases, and 10 bases had no gene match. The CDR3 loop spans 14 amino acids. In germline, CDR1 is SGHAT, CDR2 FQNNGV. In the PCR, 60 Vbeta and 13 Jbeta primers were used. The assay was immunoSEQ multiplex PCR, and TCRdb's table has in-frame clones only and misses some. Here the sample spans 150,000 or so clones, 60% to 75% being singletons. The V and J genes are TRBV11-2 and TRBJ2-1, with 7 nucleotides matching TRBD1. Source material: PBMCs. This TCR was recovered from a man aged 18 to 30 in good health and CMV-seronegative. The CDR3 spells CASSLHDRVGEQFF. DNA of the CDR3: TGTGCCAGCAGCCTTCACGACAGGGTAGGTGAGCAGTTCTTC.